The 16 T cell receptor beta chains presented below share a single source sample, sequenced in a study of T cell repertoires in cytomegalovirus infection. TCRdb re-called the reads through MiXCR, storing one row per CDR3 protein. The profile covers approximately 400,000 distinct CDR3 sequences, with roughly 30% appearing a single time and about an eighth taken by the ten largest. Sequencing was performed on PBMCs. The receptors come from a human donor in good health (CMV status not recorded). Some clones in this sample may be carry-over from other donors' samples.

The chain has TRBV12-3 or TRBV12-4 and TRBJ1-2; D gene unclear. The V and J ends lost 8 bases and 7 bases respectively, with 17 bases between them. The CDR3 loop spans 13 amino acids. In DNA, the CDR3 is TGTGCCAGCTGCCCCGACACCCGCGGTGGCTACACCTTC. Its translation is CASCPDTRGGYTF.

In regard to this clonotype: One junction end disagrees with the germline gene, perhaps due to a read error. This rearrangement joins TRBV25-1 to TRBJ1-2; maybe TRBD1 (5 bases). The CDR3 loop spans 13 amino acids. Germline CDR1 reads MGHDK; CDR2 reads SYGVNS. CDR3 sequence: CAISGRGDYVYTF. CDR3 coding DNA: TGTGCCATCAGTGGACGGGGCGACTATGTCTACACCTTC.

In DNA, the CDR3 is TGCAGTGCTAGAGGGCAAACTAGCAATCAGCCCCAGCATTTT. It specifies CSARGQTSNQPQHF. The V and J genes are TRBV20-1 and TRBJ1-5; no clear D gene. The germline V and J ends were trimmed by 1 base and 0 bases, with 7 bases remaining between them. The CDR3 is 14 amino acids. Germline V gene lookup returns CDR1 DFQATT and CDR2 SNEGSKA (reference sequence).

Of note for this clonotype: A much larger clone is a single base away; this may be a read error. The J gene is TRBJ2-3, the V gene TRBV7-9; the D gene is possibly TRBD2 (6 bases). CDR1 SEHNR and CDR2 FQNEAQ come from the germline V gene (reference sequence). The CDR3 consists of 16 residues. V was pared by 2 bases and J by 4 bases, with 16 bases between. CDR3 in amino acids: CASSLPPGGTPDTQYF. CDR3 coding DNA: TGTGCCAGCAGCTTACCCCCTGGGGGGACCCCAGATACGCAGTATTTT.

CDR3 in DNA: TGTGCCAGCAGCCCTCACTTTGGACAGGGGGTCAATGAGCAGTTCTTC. It yields the protein CASSPHFGQGVNEQFF. The genes are TRBV7-9 and TRBJ2-1, with TRBD1 matching over 10 bases. The V segment lost 5 bases and the J segment 6 bases; nucleotides outside the gene matches: 10. The CDR3 totals 16 residues. Germline V gene sequence: CDR1 SEHNR, CDR2 FQNEAQ (reference sequence).

The CDR3 DNA sequence: TGTGCCAGCAGTTTATCGGTAAGGAACGAGCAGTACTTC. As protein: CASSLSVRNEQYF. This chain connects TRBV27 to TRBJ2-7, with D uncertain. The CDR3 runs to 13 residues. Trimming removed 0 bases from V and 5 bases from J, with 8 bases in between. Germline CDR1 is MNHEY and CDR2 is SMNVEV (reference sequence).

The V gene is TRBV6-1, the J gene TRBJ2-3; D is ambiguous. CDR1 and CDR2 from the germline V gene are MNHNS and SASEGT. V shed 1 base and J shed 6 bases, with 14 bases lying between them. This CDR3 has 15 amino acids. The CDR3 reads CASSEGRLAADTQYF. CDR3 nucleotides: TGTGCCAGCAGTGAAGGAAGGCTGGCTGCGGATACGCAGTATTTT.

This clonotype has just a few counts. The rearrangement uses TRBV20-1 and TRBJ2-7; a weak D match, TRBD1 (5 bases). CDR1 DFQATT and CDR2 SNEGSKA come from the germline V gene (reference sequence). The CDR3 extends over 12 amino acids. V lost 3 bases and J lost 1, with 7 bases in between. CDR3 sequence: CSASQGSYEQYF. In nucleotides, the CDR3 is TGCAGTGCTAGCCAGGGATCCTACGAGCAGTACTTC.

The J gene is TRBJ2-1, the V gene TRBV19; 10 bases fit TRBD2. The CDR3 runs to 18 residues. Germline lookup yields CDR1 LNHDA and CDR2 SQIVND (reference sequence). The ends lost 3 bases at V and 3 bases at J; junction bases unmatched: 11. CDR3 sequence: CASSIGIRAGGNYNEQFF. The CDR3 region has the DNA TGTGCCAGTAGTATTGGGATTAGAGCGGGGGGGAACTACAATGAGCAGTTCTTC.

This clonotype has a handful of counts. This chain joins TRBV12-3 or TRBV12-4 and TRBJ1-1, with D possibly being TRBD1 (5 bases). The CDR3 is made up of 15 amino acids. Trimming pared 6 bases from V and 4 bases from J, leaving 18 bases between. CDR3 sequence: CASSPRQGPTTEAFF. The DNA for the CDR3 is TGTGCCAGCAGCCCCCGGCAGGGTCCCACCACTGAAGCTTTCTTT.

V usage is TRBV5-1 and J usage is TRBJ2-1; TRBD1 agrees at 7 bases. V shed 4 bases and J 2 bases; nucleotides not matched to a gene: 3. The CDR3 contains 14 residues. Per the germline V gene, CDR1 is SGHRS and CDR2 is YFSETQ. This chain's CDR3 is CASSPGQTYNEQFF. The DNA of the CDR3 is TGCGCCAGCAGCCCGGGACAGACCTACAATGAGCAGTTCTTC.

In this sample, this clonotype turned up a few times. This chain connects TRBV4-1 to TRBJ2-5; TRBD2 aligns across 11 bases. The length of the CDR3 is 17 residues. Losses at the gene ends were 3 bases for V and 3 bases for J; bases not matched to a gene: 9. Germline-derived CDR1 and CDR2 are MGHRA and YSYEKL. In DNA form, the CDR3 reads TGCGCCAGCAGCCAGACAGAGACTAGCGGGGTTGAAGAGACCCAGTACTTC. Translation: CASSQTETSGVEETQYF.

This clonotype was seen many times. The chain recombines TRBV7-2 with TRBJ2-1; 10 nucleotides align to TRBD1. The CDR3 is 16 residues long. V lost 3 bases and J lost 9; bases outside the gene matches: 11. Looked up from germline, CDR1 is SGHTA and CDR2 is FQGNSA. The CDR3 reads CASSFSVDRGIVEQFF. Here the CDR3 DNA reads TGTGCCAGCAGCTTCTCAGTGGACAGGGGGATCGTTGAGCAGTTCTTC.

This clonotype came up a few times. The chain carries TRBV7-3 and TRBJ2-2, with 8 bases aligning to TRBD1. CDR3 length equals 13 residues. V gave up 2 bases and J gave up 8 bases; unmatched junction bases: 1. CDR1 and CDR2 (germline): SGHTA, FQGTGA. As DNA, the CDR3 is TGTGCCAGCAGCTTACAGGGGGCAGGGGAGCTGTTTTTT. Its protein product is CASSLQGAGELFF.

This clonotype was counted only a few times. The V call is TRBV19, the J call TRBJ1-1; TRBD1 is a possible D gene (5 bases). V was trimmed by 3 bases and J by 6 bases, leaving 11 bases between them. The length of the CDR3 is 13 residues. The V gene's germline CDR1 is LNHDA and CDR2 SQIVND (reference sequence). CDR3: CASSIGRGAEAFF. For the CDR3, the DNA is TGTGCCAGTAGTATCGGCCGGGGCGCTGAAGCTTTCTTT.

This clonotype was detected a few times. J is TRBJ1-1 and V is TRBV5-6, with D maybe TRBD1 (5 bases). This CDR3 comprises 16 residues. V was trimmed by 4 bases and J by 4 bases, leaving 20 bases between them. CDR1 is SGHDT, CDR2 YYEEEE, per germline. The CDR3 protein is CASSTNLGGGGTEAFF. The CDR3 DNA follows: TGTGCCAGCAGCACAAATCTCGGGGGAGGAGGCACTGAAGCTTTCTTT.